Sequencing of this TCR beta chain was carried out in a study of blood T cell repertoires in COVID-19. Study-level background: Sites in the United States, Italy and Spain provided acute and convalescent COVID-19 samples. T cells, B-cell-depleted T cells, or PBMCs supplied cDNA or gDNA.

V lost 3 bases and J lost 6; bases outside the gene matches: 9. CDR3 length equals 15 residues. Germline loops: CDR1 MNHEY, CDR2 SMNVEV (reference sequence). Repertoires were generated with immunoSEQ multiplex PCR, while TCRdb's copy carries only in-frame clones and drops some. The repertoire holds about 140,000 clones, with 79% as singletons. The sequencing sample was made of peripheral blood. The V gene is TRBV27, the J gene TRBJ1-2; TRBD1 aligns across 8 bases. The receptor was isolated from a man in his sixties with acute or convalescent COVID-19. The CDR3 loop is CASSFYKQGADGYTF. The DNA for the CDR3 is TGTGCCAGCAGTTTCTACAAGCAGGGGGCTGATGGCTACACCTTC.